The 21 T cell receptor beta chains given below trace back to one sample, sequenced in a study of T cells after yellow fever vaccination. TCRdb processed the 5' RACE reads anew with MiXCR; each CDR3 protein has one entry. The sample yields fewer than 400,000 distinct CDR3 sequences, about 10% seen once. The sequencing here drew on CD4+ T cells sorted from PBMCs, taken 45 days after the yellow fever booster vaccination. These receptor sequences come from a man aged 18 to 35 who received the YFV17D yellow fever vaccine.

This clonotype was counted only a few times. The chain joins TRBV18 to TRBJ2-3, with 9 bases that match TRBD2. The ends lost 2 bases at V and 1 base at J; junction bases unmatched: 7. Germline V CDR1 and CDR2: KGHSH, LQKENI. This CDR3 is built from 17 residues. CDR3 protein: CASSPGKRGAGTDTQYF. CDR3 bases: TGTGCCAGCTCACCAGGGAAGCGGGGGGCAGGCACAGATACGCAGTATTTT.

This chain connects TRBV28 to TRBJ2-7; the D is unclear. Trimming pared 7 bases from V and 4 bases from J, leaving 17 bases between. Germline V gene data show CDR1 as MDHEN and CDR2 as SYDVKM. CDR3 size: 14 residues. CDR3 region: CASNPPGRSYEQYV. CDR3 coding DNA: TGTGCCAGCAATCCTCCTGGAAGGTCATACGAGCAGTACGTC.

The CDR3 loop reads CASSRQGQGAVGEQFF. CDR3 bases: TGTGCCAGCAGCCGCCAGGGACAGGGGGCTGTGGGTGAGCAGTTCTTC. This rearrangement joins TRBV7-2 to TRBJ2-1; the match to TRBD1 covers 12 bases. V trimming: 5 bases; J trimming: 9 bases; junction bases outside the gene matches: 11. Germline V gene data show CDR1 as SGHTA and CDR2 as FQGNSA. The CDR3 spans 16 residues.

The gene calls are TRBV7-2 and TRBJ2-7; no firm D call. The CDR3 runs to 11 residues. Deletions cut 6 bases from V and 3 bases from J, with 6 bases between. Germline V gene sequence: CDR1 SGHTA, CDR2 FQGNSA. CDR3 sequence (DNA): TGTGCCAGCAGTGCCTACTACGAGCAGTACTTC. Translation gives CASSAYYEQYF.

This chain joins TRBV4-3 and TRBJ2-5, with D possibly being TRBD2 (5 bases). Germline CDR1 reads LGHNA; CDR2 reads YSLEER. The CDR3 runs 13 residues. Deletions cut 2 bases from V and 4 bases from J, with 8 bases between. CDR3 sequence reads: CASSQTEGETQYF. The CDR3 region has the DNA TGCGCCAGCAGCCAAACCGAGGGAGAGACCCAGTACTTC.

This clonotype was recorded at least ten times. This rearrangement joins TRBV28 to TRBJ1-1; perhaps TRBD1 as D (6 bases). The germline V gene encodes CDR1 MDHEN and CDR2 SYDVKM. V was shortened by 10 bases and J by 10 bases, with 16 bases between the two germline ends. The CDR3 is 11 residues long. DNA of the CDR3: TGTGCCATCAGGGGCCGTTGGGGAGCTTTCTTT. Residues: CAIRGRWGAFF.

This clonotype was counted a few times. The chain joins TRBV12-3 or TRBV12-4 to TRBJ2-1, with 14 positions matching TRBD2. V was pared by 2 bases and J by 4 bases, with 1 base of the junction left unmatched. The CDR3 length is 16 residues. The CDR3 loop is CASSLRLAGGYNEQFF. CDR3 DNA sequence: TGTGCCAGCAGTTTAAGACTAGCGGGGGGGTACAATGAGCAGTTCTTC.

This clonotype was observed many times. One junction end does not reproduce the germline sequence, and a read error may be involved. This chain uses TRBV7-9 with TRBJ2-2; 9 nucleotides agree with TRBD1. CDR1 and CDR2 (germline): SEHNR, FQNEAQ (reference sequence). The CDR3 is 15 residues long. The DNA of the CDR3 is TGCGCCAGCAGCTTGGGACAGGGTAACACCGGGGAGCTGTTTTTT. Encoded protein: CASSLGQGNTGELFF. Filled out from reference TRBV7-9 and TRBJ2-2, the complete variable domain reads DTGVSQNPRHKITKRGQNVTFRCDPISEHNRLYWYRQTLGQGPEFLTYFQNEAQLEKSRLLSDRFSAERPKGSFSTLEIQRTEQGDSAMYLCASSLGQGNTGELFFGEGSRLTVL.

In its sample, this clonotype was seen many times. This sequence joins TRBV12-3 or TRBV12-4 and TRBJ2-3; D remains ambiguous. The length of the CDR3 is 13 residues. The germline V and J ends were trimmed by 6 bases and 4 bases, with 11 bases remaining between them. As DNA, the CDR3 is TGTGCCAGCAGCTCCGACCGTCCAGATACGCAGTATTTT. It specifies CASSSDRPDTQYF.

The gene calls are TRBV11-2 and TRBJ2-1, with 12 bases identical to TRBD1. The V and J ends lost 5 bases and 9 bases, in that order; junction bases with no gene match: 14. CDR1 and CDR2 (germline): SGHAT, FQNNGV. The CDR3 is 17 amino acids. Here the CDR3 reads CASSPPLRDRGRFEQFF. CDR3 nucleotides: TGTGCCAGCAGCCCACCCCTCCGGGACAGGGGGCGCTTTGAGCAGTTCTTC.

The chain combines TRBV6-1 with TRBJ2-3; TRBD2 aligns across 7 bases. The CDR3 contains 15 residues. The ends lost 4 bases at V and 0 bases at J; junction bases unmatched: 4. CDR1 is MNHNS and CDR2 is SASEGT in the germline V gene. CDR3 residues: CASSAAGDSTDTQYF. The CDR3 DNA reads TGTGCCAGCAGTGCTGCGGGGGATAGCACAGATACGCAGTATTTT.

V gene TRBV20-1 combines with J gene TRBJ2-1, with D maybe TRBD1 (6 bases). Looked up from germline, CDR1 is DFQATT and CDR2 is SNEGSKA (reference sequence). The V end was cut by 0 bases, the J end by 7 bases, with 16 bases between. This CDR3 is built from 15 residues. For the CDR3, the DNA is TGCAGTGCTAGAGATCCTTCAGGGGCGGATAATGAGCAGTTCTTC. This encodes CSARDPSGADNEQFF.

Only a few counts were recorded for this clonotype. The V gene is TRBV12-3 or TRBV12-4, the J gene TRBJ1-6; 11 bases fit TRBD1. V gave up 2 bases and J gave up 9 bases; unmatched junction bases: 3. The CDR3 spans 15 residues. CDR3 sequence reads: CASSLRTGGVSPLHF. The CDR3 bases are TGTGCCAGCAGTTTACGGACAGGGGGCGTTTCACCCCTCCACTTT.

This clonotype has more than one count but fewer than ten. The V gene is TRBV21-1, the J gene TRBJ2-7; TRBD1, as called in the table, went unchecked against the DNA. TRBV21-1 constitutes a pseudogene. CDR3 length: 12 amino acids. CDR3 nucleotides: TGTGCCACCCGGACAGGGGGGCACGAGCAGTACGTC. Translation: CATRTGGHEQYV.

The chain is built from TRBV3-1 and TRBJ2-5; unclear D gene. Germline assignment: CDR1 LGHDT and CDR2 YNNKEL (reference sequence). Trimming removed 0 bases from V and 2 bases from J, with 10 bases in between. The CDR3 totals 15 residues. CDR3 sequence reads: CASSQDVIQQETQYF. CDR3 coding DNA: TGTGCCAGCAGCCAAGATGTCATTCAACAAGAGACCCAGTACTTC.

This clonotype was counted only a few times. The V call is TRBV18, the J call TRBJ2-7; D unclear. The CDR3 extends over 11 amino acids. Deletions cut 5 bases from V and 3 bases from J, with 5 bases between. Germline V gene data show CDR1 as KGHSH and CDR2 as LQKENI. The CDR3 protein is CASSDNYEQYF. CDR3 bases: TGTGCCAGCTCAGACAACTACGAGCAGTACTTC.

This clonotype came up a few times. CDR3 sequence reads: CASRWGGGVNTEAFF. The CDR3 DNA reads as TGTGCCAGCAGGTGGGGAGGGGGGGTGAACACTGAAGCTTTCTTT. The chain has TRBV28 and TRBJ1-1; the D gene is possibly TRBD1 (6 bases). This CDR3 comprises 15 residues. V shed 6 bases and J shed 0 bases, with 14 bases lying between them. CDR1 and CDR2 (germline): MDHEN, SYDVKM.

The rearrangement joins TRBV7-8 to TRBJ1-2; D gene ambiguous. Between the trimmed V and J ends, which lost 5 bases and 7 bases, there was a span of 17 bases. Germline assignment: CDR1 SGHVS and CDR2 FQNEAQ. This CDR3 has 14 residues. The CDR3 bases are TGTGCCAGCAGCCACCTACGTCAACGGGGTGGCTACACCTTC. The encoded protein is CASSHLRQRGGYTF.

This chain links TRBV18 with TRBJ1-1, with D unresolved. Germline V CDR1 and CDR2: KGHSH, LQKENI. V was trimmed by 2 bases and J by 1 base, leaving 11 bases between them. The CDR3 runs to 15 residues. CDR3 protein: CASSPAPTGNTEAFF. CDR3 DNA: TGTGCCAGCTCACCAGCCCCCACGGGGAACACTGAAGCTTTCTTT. Complete variable domain (other parts from reference TRBV18 and TRBJ1-1): NAGVMQNPRHLVRRRGQEARLRCSPMKGHSHVYWYRQLPEEGLKFMVYLQKENIIDESGMPKERFSAEFPKEGPSILRIQQVVRGDSAAYFCASSPAPTGNTEAFFGQGTRLTVV.

Only a few counts were recorded for this clonotype. For the CDR3, the DNA is TGCGCCAGCAGGAGACAGGGATTCACAGATACGCAGTATTTT. Protein product: CASRRQGFTDTQYF. This chain links TRBV5-1 with TRBJ2-3, with 7 bases identical to TRBD1. The CDR3 length is 14 residues. CDR1 is SGHRS, CDR2 YFSETQ, per germline. V lost 5 bases, J lost 2 bases, and 5 bases stayed unmatched. The whole variable domain, remainder taken from reference TRBV5-1 and TRBJ2-3, is KAGVTQTPRYLIKTRGQQVTLSCSPISGHRSVSWYQQTPGQGLQFLFEYFSETQRNKGNFPGRFSGRQFSNSRSEMNVSTLELGDSALYLCASRRQGFTDTQYFGPGTRLTVL.

In this sample, this clonotype turned up a few times. The genes are TRBV10-3 and TRBJ2-3, with a tentative D call TRBD2 (6 bases). This CDR3 is built from 17 residues. From germline, CDR1 is ENHRY and CDR2 SYGVKD. Between the trimmed V and J ends, which lost 11 bases and 4 bases, there was a span of 28 bases. Here the CDR3 reads CASRPFGGDPLPDTQYF. The CDR3 nucleotides are TGTGCCTCCCGTCCGTTCGGGGGAGATCCTCTACCAGATACGCAGTATTTT.